The rows below give T cell receptor beta chains drawn from one sample of a study of T cells in localized non-small cell lung cancer. This table comes from immunoSEQ multiplex PCR, and its TCRdb copy is limited to in-frame clones, with some not included. The sample includes 26,000 or so clones, around 90% of them seen just once. The sequences come from peripheral blood, collected before any cancer treatment. Receptors originate from a woman aged 18-49 years with stage I lung adenocarcinoma. Both conserved end residues are part of each CDR3. D genes are given only for firm matches. Size is omitted from some rows. Given values are once, few, many or a class for expanded clones.

J,V,size,D,CDR3,DNA
TRBJ1-4,TRBV28,NA,TRBD1,CASLNRGPNEKLFF,TGTGCCAGCTTGAACAGGGGGCCTAATGAAAAACTGTTTTTT
TRBJ2-5,TRBV7-9,NA,NA,CASSARGGETQYF,TGTGCCAGCAGCGCACGAGGTGGAGAGACCCAGTACTTC
TRBJ1-1,TRBV6-5,NA,NA,CASTYPVAENTEAFF,TGTGCCAGCACTTATCCCGTGGCAGAGAACACTGAAGCTTTCTTT
TRBJ2-1,TRBV7-2,NA,NA,CASSSGGLNEQFF,TGTGCCAGCAGCTCTGGGGGGCTCAATGAGCAGTTCTTC
TRBJ2-3,TRBV6-1,NA,TRBD2,CASSGLAGGPDTQYF,TGTGCCAGCAGTGGGCTAGCGGGAGGGCCGGATACGCAGTATTTT
TRBJ1-2,TRBV4-3,NA,TRBD1,CASSSYRGNYGYTF,TGCGCCAGCAGCTCCTACAGGGGAAACTATGGCTACACCTTC
TRBJ2-3,TRBV7-3,NA,NA,CASSALGAQRSDTQYF,TGTGCCAGCAGCGCCTTGGGGGCCCAGAGATCAGATACGCAGTATTTT
TRBJ2-5,TRBV25-1,once,TRBD2,CACGGAFYQETQYF,TGTGCCTGCGGGGGGGCCTTCTACCAAGAGACCCAGTACTTC
TRBJ1-1,TRBV5-8,NA,NA,CASSLGRMDGLYTEAFF,TGTGCCAGCAGCTTGGGGCGCATGGACGGACTCTACACTGAAGCTTTCTTT
TRBJ1-2,TRBV18,NA,NA,CASSPLGGRGYTF,TGTGCCAGCTCACCATTAGGAGGGAGAGGCTACACCTTC
TRBJ2-1,TRBV18,NA,NA,CASSPPTSSNEQFF,TGTGCCAGCTCACCCCCGACTAGTTCGAATGAGCAGTTCTTC
TRBJ2-2,TRBV7-2,NA,TRBD2,CASSFAGLAGGNTGELFF,TGTGCCAGCAGCTTTGCGGGACTAGCGGGAGGGAACACCGGGGAGCTGTTTTTT
TRBJ1-4,TRBV2,NA,NA,CASNQGEKLFF,TGTGCCAGCAACCAAGGGGAAAAACTGTTTTTT
TRBJ2-5,TRBV28,once,TRBD1,CASSPWTGKETQYF,TGTGCCAGCAGTCCCTGGACAGGCAAAGAGACCCAGTACTTC
TRBJ2-1,TRBV27,NA,NA,CASRPPSYNEQFF,TGTGCCAGCAGGCCTCCCTCCTACAATGAGCAGTTCTTC
TRBJ2-1,TRBV14,NA,NA,CASSQDPVGLVYNEQFF,TGTGCCAGCAGCCAAGATCCGGTAGGGCTTGTCTACAATGAGCAGTTCTTC
TRBJ2-1,TRBV28,NA,TRBD1,CASRQGTGRYNEQFF,TGTGCCAGCAGGCAGGGGACAGGGCGATACAATGAGCAGTTCTTC
TRBJ1-1,TRBV2,NA,NA,CASSESVMNTEAFF,TGTGCCAGCAGTGAGAGCGTTATGAACACTGAAGCTTTCTTT
TRBJ1-2,TRBV7-8,NA,NA,CASSPRTVNYGYTF,TGTGCCAGCAGCCCGCGAACAGTAAACTATGGCTACACCTTC
TRBJ2-7,TRBV5-5,once,NA,CASRRDPRGTYEQYF,TGTGCCAGCAGAAGGGACCCCAGGGGTACCTACGAGCAGTACTTC
TRBJ1-4,TRBV7-9,NA,NA,CASSLGQTTNEKLFF,TGTGCCAGCAGCTTAGGACAGACAACTAATGAAAAACTGTTTTTT
TRBJ2-5,TRBV10-1,NA,NA,CASSESPGIETQYF,TGCGCCAGCAGTGAGTCGCCGGGGATCGAGACCCAGTACTTC
TRBJ2-7,TRBV4-2,NA,TRBD2,CASSQEELAPSSYEQYF,TGTGCCAGCAGCCAAGAAGAACTAGCGCCGAGCTCCTACGAGCAGTACTTC
TRBJ2-6,TRBV11-3,NA,TRBD1,CASSLGQGVGANVLTF,TGTGCCAGCAGCTTAGGGCAGGGGGTTGGGGCCAACGTCCTGACTTTC
TRBJ2-4,TRBV5-1,NA,NA,CASSPAEGEVIQYF,TGCGCCAGCAGCCCCGCTGAGGGAGAAGTCATTCAGTACTTC
TRBJ1-4,TRBV11-3,NA,TRBD1,CASSARDSSTNEKLFF,TGTGCCAGCAGCGCCCGGGACAGTTCAACTAATGAAAAACTGTTTTTT
TRBJ1-5,TRBV19,NA,TRBD1,CASSVGTGDGNQPQHF,TGTGCCAGTAGTGTAGGGACAGGGGACGGTAATCAGCCCCAGCATTTT
TRBJ2-3,TRBV9,NA,NA,CASSVRTGETDTQYF,TGTGCCAGCAGCGTAAGGACGGGGGAGACAGATACGCAGTATTTT
TRBJ2-2,TRBV15,NA,NA,CATSRVTVGAGELFF,TGTGCCACCAGCAGAGTCACAGTAGGCGCCGGGGAGCTGTTTTTT
TRBJ1-1,TRBV7-6,NA,TRBD1,CASSLGGRGTGTEAFF,TGTGCCAGCAGCTTAGGAGGCAGAGGGACAGGGACTGAAGCTTTCTTT
TRBJ1-1,TRBV18,NA,NA,CASSPATLSNTEAFF,TGTGCCAGCTCACCGGCGACACTGTCGAACACTGAAGCTTTCTTT
TRBJ2-1,TRBV28,NA,NA,CASSLSSEGSHNEQFF,TGTGCCAGCAGTTTAAGTTCGGAGGGCTCCCACAATGAGCAGTTCTTC
TRBJ2-7,TRBV27,NA,NA,CASSLKGHRDYEQYF,TGTGCCAGCAGTTTAAAGGGACACAGAGACTACGAGCAGTACTTC
TRBJ2-7,TRBV5-6,once,NA,CASRGAFGLGTSYEQYF,TGTGCCAGTCGGGGGGCATTTGGACTCGGGACCTCCTACGAGCAGTACTTC
TRBJ2-1,TRBV7-5,NA,NA,CASSQTSGRGNEQFF,TGTGCCAGCAGCCAGACTAGCGGTCGAGGCAATGAGCAGTTCTTC
TRBJ2-7,TRBV30,NA,TRBD1,CAWSTWRDRGPVEQYF,TGTGCCTGGAGCACCTGGCGGGACAGGGGGCCGGTGGAGCAGTACTTC
TRBJ1-1,TRBV29-1,NA,NA,CSVGPGRENTEAFF,TGCAGCGTTGGTCCTGGACGGGAGAACACTGAAGCTTTCTTT
TRBJ2-7,TRBV6-5,NA,NA,CASSYGRTGTYEQYF,TGTGCCAGCAGTTACGGACGGACGGGCACCTACGAGCAGTACTTC
TRBJ2-1,TRBV18,NA,NA,CASSPRDEQFF,TGTGCCAGCTCACCAAGGGATGAGCAGTTCTTC
TRBJ2-5,TRBV29-1,NA,TRBD1,CSVVFDRAQETQYF,TGCAGCGTCGTTTTTGACAGGGCGCAAGAGACCCAGTACTTC
TRBJ2-1,TRBV6-5,NA,NA,CASSYSPGVTYNEQFF,TGTGCCAGCAGTTACTCCCCAGGGGTAACCTACAATGAGCAGTTCTTC
TRBJ2-3,TRBV10-2,NA,NA,CATRAGDTQYF,TGCGCCACGAGGGCCGGGGATACGCAGTATTTT